The subject of this entry is one T cell receptor (beta chain). This clone's antigen is unknown. Per-base qualities were not stored, and no clone one base away is much larger. Using the deep immunoSEQ assay, multiplex PCR amplified TCR CDR3 regions from genomic DNA. Genomic DNA extracted from each cell subset was distributed evenly over all wells of several immunoSEQ 96-well plates, and each plate served as one replicate. Each replicate PCR for sorted subsets received around 200 ng genomic DNA, equal to about 30,000 T cell genomes. Purified libraries were quantified with a Qubit 3.0 fluorometer, sized on a Bioanalyzer 2100, and re-quantified with the KAPA Library Quantification kit. Each immunoSEQ 96-well plate was sequenced on its own single-read 150-cycle Illumina NextSeq 550 flow cell. The source study handled its data this way. Because the immunoSEQ output held only junctional sequences and lacked quality scores, the filtering could not match the filtering applied to full-length reads. Sequences were annotated with PyIR, a Python wrapper for IgBLAST v1.9, using IMGT germline references to assign V/J genes and CDR3. Reads with weak V/J assignments (E-value above 1e-6), missing CDR3, stop codons, out-of-frame junctions, or ambiguous translated residues were removed. V3J clonotypes were defined as sequences sharing the same inferred V gene, J gene, and CDR3 amino acid sequence. Percentage overlap between repertoires was calculated by dividing the number of shared unique clonotypes by the size of the smaller repertoire. Three approaches were used to assess repertoire richness: RTK rarefaction, the Chao1 estimator, and Recon v2.1 estimates of unobserved clonotypes. OLGA was used to compute generation probabilities for all TCRbeta clonotypes that the gDNA method yielded from four donors. Not all clones reach the TCRdb copy of this immuneACCESS table, which keeps in-frame sequences only. Checked studies attribute under half of the gap to unresolved V genes and leave the rest unexplained. V and J calls plus clone size are reproduced from that table; the DNA served to infer D and trimming. This sample holds 1.6 million or so clones; approximately 96% were observed only once. The ten biggest clones cover more than 0.9% of the sample.

The data originate from a study of shared clonotypes between healthy human individuals (dated by TCRdb to the early 2020s). Some background on the complete study: A couple of women and a few men aged 18 to 49 years were included in the cohort. For each donor, CD4 naive and CD4 memory were each run on three plates, CD8 naive on two plates, and CD8 memory on one plate. The study deeply sequenced blood TCR repertoires of five healthy adults to estimate repertoire size and the extent of clonotype sharing between individuals. Libraries were prepared and TCR repertoires were sequenced by different laboratories using diverse techniques, in order to increase sequencing depth and limit assay-specific biases. Leukapheresis yielded between about 0.94 and 10 billion PBMCs per donor.

As encoded in the germline V gene, CDR1 is MDHEN while CDR2 is SYDVKM. From its cysteine to its phenylalanine, the CDR3 spans 15 amino acids. Kept here is only the CDR3 DNA, which spans 45 bases and is read in frame from base 1. The junction shows trimming of 7 bases on V and 6 bases on J, and the gene matches do not reach 13 bases of it. Healthy HIV-negative adults with no recently reported acute infections or vaccinations were included as donors. Only Caucasian adults living in Nashville, Tennessee, USA were represented among the donors. CD4+ T cells were enriched by magnetic negative selection; naive cells were then positively selected on CD45RA, and the negative fraction formed the memory subset. Blood was collected by leukapheresis, and PBMCs were isolated by Ficoll-Histopaque density gradient centrifugation and then cryopreserved in liquid nitrogen vapor phase. Analytical flow cytometry was used to check the purity and quantity of every magnetically sorted T cell population. Genomic DNA was isolated from every sorted fraction and measured by UV absorbance on a Nanodrop 2000c.

Paper-wide results and their limitations: Because the study included only a small number of donors, the genetic and exposure-history diversity represented was limited. Sampling was restricted to blood, and TCR repertoires in tissues likely differ from the TCR repertoires found in blood. Approximately 5% of naive CD4, 3.5% of naive CD8, 2.3% of memory CD4, and around 0.4% of memory CD8 clonotypes were shared across several donors. Naive subsets generally had larger estimated clonotype richness than memory subsets did. Pairwise subsampling indicated that sequencing depth was expected to affect the degree of clonotype sharing among donors. Incomplete sequencing was indicated by rarefaction of sorted-subset datasets, despite the large sequencing depth. Higher generation probabilities were observed for clonotypes shared by all four sorted-subset donors than for non-shared clonotypes.

This chain joins TRBV28 to TRBJ2-3; the central 7 bases match TRBD1. This receptor was identified in a young man in good health. The sequenced sample consisted of naive CD4+ T cells sorted from blood. The label giving this sample's cell subset or site can be read as: CD45RA+ positively selected. The CDR3 is CASTPTGTVTDTQYF. The DNA sequence is given as TGTGCCAGCACCCCTACCGGGACAGTCACCGATACGCAGTATTTT.